The present T cell receptor beta chain was sequenced within a study of CD8 T cells in ankylosing spondylitis (dated by TCRdb to 2016 to 2017). Notes on the research overall: The study profiled T cell receptor beta repertoires in healthy donors and ankylosing spondylitis patients to find disease-linked TCR variants. In total, the full study cohort was made up of 108 healthy donors and about two dozen ankylosing spondylitis patients. Peripheral blood was sampled, and synovial fluid was additionally collected from ankylosing spondylitis patients.

Regarding this clonotype: The antigen it recognizes is unknown. It has no much larger one-base neighbor in the sample; base qualities were not kept.

Paper-wide results and their limitations: A TCR beta motif made up of several highly homologous amino acid variants appeared to be characteristic of blood from ankylosing spondylitis patients. Some TCR beta motif variants had previously been reported in synovial fluid and blood of reactive arthritis patients, which suggested common disease-initiation mechanisms. The disease-linked clones had a CD8+ phenotype and were found at relatively low frequencies in peripheral blood. According to the report, matched synovial fluid samples from ankylosing spondylitis patients were significantly enriched for the disease-linked clones.

The data were produced on an Illumina HiSeq 2500. Quantitative 5'-RACE with molecular barcodes was used to prepare TCR beta libraries. The original pipeline was this. A new computational method based on a probabilistic model of VDJ rearrangement was used to identify disease-linked TCR variants. TCRdb applied fastp at Q25 and MiXCR to the public reads, then kept only in-frame beta chains. Each entry is one CDR3 protein sequence, shown with its most common DNA and genes. These V and J calls rely on TCRdb rather than the paper's analysis. This sample lists 230,000 or so distinct CDR3 sequences; approximately 24% were detected once. In total, the top ten clones hold roughly 0.6% of the sample. The sequenced sample was blood, either unsorted or a sorted T cell fraction (not recorded which). The clonotype was recovered from a male donor with ankylosing spondylitis or in good health (not recorded which).

The DNA reads as follows: TGTGCCAGCAGTTTCCAGAAGGACGAGCAGTACTTC. It is translated as CASSFQKDEQYF. This chain is built from TRBV28 and TRBJ2-7, with the D gene too uncertain to name. V is pared back by 3 bases and J by 5 bases, with 8 bases lying between the germline termini. Looking up the germline V gene yields CDR1 MDHEN and CDR2 SYDVKM. CDR3 length: 12 amino acids, cysteine to phenylalanine. The read is trimmed to its CDR3 DNA, 36 bases read in frame from base 1. The full variable domain, completed from the reference TRBV28 and TRBJ2-7 proteins outside the CDR3, reads DVKVTQSSRYLVKRTGEKVFLECVQDMDHENMFWYRQDPGLGLRLIYFSYDVKMKEKGDIPEGYSVSREKKERFSLILESASTNQTSMYLCASSFQKDEQYFGPGTRLTVT.